This T cell receptor beta chain was recovered during a study of shared clonotypes between healthy human individuals. Study in general: Each donor's CD4 naive and CD4 memory cells filled three plates apiece, CD8 naive two, and CD8 memory one.

The genomic DNA of each subset was split evenly across several immunoSEQ plates. Sorted-subset replicate PCR reactions were performed with approximately 0.2 ug DNA, corresponding to 30,000 or so T cell genomes. TCRdb's table, derived via immunoSEQ multiplex PCR, lists solely in-frame clones and lacks some. The sample shows approximately 640,000 clones, less than 95% of them seen only once. The sequence was obtained from a man between 18 and 29 years old in good health. Some clones in this sample may be carry-over from other donors' samples. Sequenced input: memory CD8+ T cells from PBMCs. Subset denoted: CD45RO+ cells pooled with CCR7-negative TemRA cells.

The CDR3 protein is CASSIVPGPLNEQFF. The CDR3 DNA sequence: TGTGCCAGTAGTATAGTTCCGGGACCCCTCAATGAGCAGTTCTTC. This chain joins TRBV19 and TRBJ2-1, with D possibly called TRBD1 or TRBD2 (5 bases each). The CDR3 loop spans 15 amino acids. V was pared by 1 base and J by 6 bases, with 13 bases between. Germline V gene sequence: CDR1 LNHDA, CDR2 SQIVND (reference sequence).